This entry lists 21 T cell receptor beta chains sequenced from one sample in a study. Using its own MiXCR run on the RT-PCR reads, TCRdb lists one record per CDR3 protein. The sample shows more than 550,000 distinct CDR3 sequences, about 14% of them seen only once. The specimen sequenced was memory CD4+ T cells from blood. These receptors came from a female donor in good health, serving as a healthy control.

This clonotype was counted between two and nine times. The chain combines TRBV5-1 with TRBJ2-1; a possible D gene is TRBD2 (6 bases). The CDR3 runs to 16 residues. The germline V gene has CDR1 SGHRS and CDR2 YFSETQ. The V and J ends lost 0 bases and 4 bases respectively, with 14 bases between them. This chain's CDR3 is CASSLGGSGDYNEQFF. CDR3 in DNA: TGCGCCAGCAGCTTGGGAGGTAGCGGAGATTACAATGAGCAGTTCTTC. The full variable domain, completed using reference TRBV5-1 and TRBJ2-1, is KAGVTQTPRYLIKTRGQQVTLSCSPISGHRSVSWYQQTPGQGLQFLFEYFSETQRNKGNFPGRFSGRQFSNSRSEMNVSTLELGDSALYLCASSLGGSGDYNEQFFGPGTRLTVL.

DNA for the CDR3: TGTGCCAGCAGCGGACTAGCGGCGGGGGATACGCAGTATTTT. The encoded protein is CASSGLAAGDTQYF. The V gene is TRBV6-5, the J gene TRBJ2-3; TRBD2 agrees at 10 bases. CDR1 and CDR2 (germline): MNHEY, SVGAGI. J gave up 6 bases and V 6 bases, and 6 bases lay outside the gene matches. The length of the CDR3 is 14 residues.

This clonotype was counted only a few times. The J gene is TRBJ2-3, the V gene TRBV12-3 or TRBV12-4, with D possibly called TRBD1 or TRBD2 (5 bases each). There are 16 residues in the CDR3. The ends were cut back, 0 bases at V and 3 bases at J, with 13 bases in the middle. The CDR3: CASSLAGGFDTDTQYF. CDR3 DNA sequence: TGTGCCAGCAGTTTAGCTGGGGGTTTCGATACAGATACGCAGTATTTT.

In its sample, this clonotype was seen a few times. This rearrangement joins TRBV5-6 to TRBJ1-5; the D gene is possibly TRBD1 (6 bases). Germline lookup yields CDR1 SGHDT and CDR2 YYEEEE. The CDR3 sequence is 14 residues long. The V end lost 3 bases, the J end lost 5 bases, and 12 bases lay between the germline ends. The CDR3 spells CASSSEGGDQPQHF. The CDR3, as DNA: TGTGCCAGCAGCTCGGAGGGGGGGGATCAGCCCCAGCATTTT. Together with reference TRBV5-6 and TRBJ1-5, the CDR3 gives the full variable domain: DAGVTQSPTHLIKTRGQQVTLRCSPKSGHDTVSWYQQALGQGPQFIFQYYEEEERQRGNFPDRFSGHQFPNYSSELNVNALLLGDSALYLCASSSEGGDQPQHFGDGTRLSIL.

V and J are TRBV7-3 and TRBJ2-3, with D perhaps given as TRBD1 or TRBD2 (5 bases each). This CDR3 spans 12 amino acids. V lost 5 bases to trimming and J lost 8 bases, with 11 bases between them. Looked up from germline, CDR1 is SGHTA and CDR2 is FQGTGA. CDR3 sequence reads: CASSPLGGTQYF. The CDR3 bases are TGTGCCAGCAGCCCCCTTGGGGGTACGCAGTATTTT.

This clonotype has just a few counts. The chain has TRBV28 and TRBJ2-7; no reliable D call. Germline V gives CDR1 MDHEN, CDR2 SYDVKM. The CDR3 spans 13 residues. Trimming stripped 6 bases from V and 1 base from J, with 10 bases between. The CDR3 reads CASSYGGSYEQYF. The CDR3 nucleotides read TGTGCCAGCAGCTATGGTGGGTCCTACGAGCAGTACTTC.

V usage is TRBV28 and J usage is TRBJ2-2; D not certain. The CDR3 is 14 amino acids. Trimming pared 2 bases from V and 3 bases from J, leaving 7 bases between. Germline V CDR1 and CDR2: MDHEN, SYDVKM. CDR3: CASSLHTYTGELFF. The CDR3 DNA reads TGTGCCAGCAGTTTACACACTTACACCGGGGAGCTGTTTTTT.

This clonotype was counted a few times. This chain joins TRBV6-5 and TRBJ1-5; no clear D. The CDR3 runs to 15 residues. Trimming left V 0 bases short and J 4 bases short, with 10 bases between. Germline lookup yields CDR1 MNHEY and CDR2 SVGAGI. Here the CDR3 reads CASSYSHRLNQPQHF. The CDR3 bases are TGTGCCAGCAGTTACTCTCACCGATTGAATCAGCCCCAGCATTTT.

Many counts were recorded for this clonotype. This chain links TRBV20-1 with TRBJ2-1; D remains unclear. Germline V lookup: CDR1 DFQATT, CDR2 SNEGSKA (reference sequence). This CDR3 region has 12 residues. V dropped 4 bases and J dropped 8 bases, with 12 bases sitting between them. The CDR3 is CSAIDPPDEQFF. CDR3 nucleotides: TGCAGTGCTATCGATCCGCCCGATGAGCAGTTCTTC.

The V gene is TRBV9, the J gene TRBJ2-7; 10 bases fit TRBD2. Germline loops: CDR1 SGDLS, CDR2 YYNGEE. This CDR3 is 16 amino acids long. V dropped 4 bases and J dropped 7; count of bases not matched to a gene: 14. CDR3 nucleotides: TGTGCCAGCAGCACAACCGGGACTAGCGAGGGTTCTGAGCAGTACTTC. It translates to CASSTTGTSEGSEQYF.

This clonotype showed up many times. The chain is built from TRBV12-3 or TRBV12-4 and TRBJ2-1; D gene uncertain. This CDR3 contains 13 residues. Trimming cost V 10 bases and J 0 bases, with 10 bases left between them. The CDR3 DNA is TGTGCCACAGATCGGAGCTCCTACAATGAGCAGTTCTTC. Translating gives CATDRSSYNEQFF.

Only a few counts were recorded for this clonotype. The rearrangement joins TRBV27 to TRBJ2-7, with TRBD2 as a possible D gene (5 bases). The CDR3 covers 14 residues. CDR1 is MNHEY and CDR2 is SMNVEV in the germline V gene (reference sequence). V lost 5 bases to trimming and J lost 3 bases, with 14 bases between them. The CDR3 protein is CASSPRRRSYEQYF. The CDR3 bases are TGTGCCAGCAGTCCTCGACGGAGGAGCTACGAGCAGTACTTC.

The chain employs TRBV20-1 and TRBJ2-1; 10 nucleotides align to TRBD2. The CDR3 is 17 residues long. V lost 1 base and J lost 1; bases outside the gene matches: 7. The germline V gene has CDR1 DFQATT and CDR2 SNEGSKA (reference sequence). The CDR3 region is CSARVKREGYSYNEQFF. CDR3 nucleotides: TGCAGTGCTAGAGTAAAGCGGGAGGGTTATTCCTACAATGAGCAGTTCTTC.

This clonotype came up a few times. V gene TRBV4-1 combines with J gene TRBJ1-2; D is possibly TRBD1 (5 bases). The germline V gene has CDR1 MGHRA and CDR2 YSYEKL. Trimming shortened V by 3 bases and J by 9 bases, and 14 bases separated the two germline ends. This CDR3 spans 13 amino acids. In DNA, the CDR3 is TGCGCCAGCAGCCACCGAGGGGAGTCAAGCTACACCTTC. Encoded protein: CASSHRGESSYTF.

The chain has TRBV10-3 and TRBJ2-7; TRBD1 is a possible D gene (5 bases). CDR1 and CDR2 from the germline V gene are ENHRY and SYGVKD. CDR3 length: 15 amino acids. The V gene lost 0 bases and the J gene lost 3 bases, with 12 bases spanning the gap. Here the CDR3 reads CAISESAGSFYEQYF. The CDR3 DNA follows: TGTGCCATCAGTGAGTCGGCAGGGTCGTTCTACGAGCAGTACTTC.

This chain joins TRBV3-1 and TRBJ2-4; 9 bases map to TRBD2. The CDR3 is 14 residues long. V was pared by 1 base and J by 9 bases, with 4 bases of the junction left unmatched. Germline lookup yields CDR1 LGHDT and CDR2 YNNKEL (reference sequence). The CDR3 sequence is CASSQGLAGLIQYF. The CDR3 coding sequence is TGTGCCAGCAGCCAAGGGCTAGCGGGACTCATTCAGTACTTC.

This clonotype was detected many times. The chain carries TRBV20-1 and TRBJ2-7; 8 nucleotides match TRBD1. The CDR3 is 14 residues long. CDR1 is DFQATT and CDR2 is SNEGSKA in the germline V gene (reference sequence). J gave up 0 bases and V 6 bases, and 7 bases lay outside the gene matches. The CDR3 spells CSAAQTGVSYEQYF. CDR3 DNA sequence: TGCAGTGCCGCCCAGACAGGGGTCTCCTACGAGCAGTACTTC.

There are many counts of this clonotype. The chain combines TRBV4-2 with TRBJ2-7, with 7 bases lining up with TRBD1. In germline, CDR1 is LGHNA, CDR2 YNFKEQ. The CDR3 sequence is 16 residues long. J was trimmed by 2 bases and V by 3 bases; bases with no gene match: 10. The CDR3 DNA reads TGTGCCAGCAGCCAGGAAGACAGACAGGGCCCCTACGAGCAGTACTTC. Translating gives CASSQEDRQGPYEQYF.

For the CDR3, the DNA is TGTGCCAGCAGCCAAAGGGCAGTGAAAGCTTTCTTT. It specifies CASSQRAVKAFF. The chain links TRBV11-2 to TRBJ1-1; D ambiguous. The CDR3 is made up of 12 amino acids. Germline loops: CDR1 SGHAT, CDR2 FQNNGV. Between the trimmed V and J ends, which lost 5 bases and 9 bases, there was a span of 13 bases. The whole variable domain, remainder taken from reference TRBV11-2 and TRBJ1-1, is EAGVAQSPRYKIIEKRQSVAFWCNPISGHATLYWYQQILGQGPKLLIQFQNNGVVDDSQLPKDRFSAERLKGVDSTLKIQPAKLEDSAVYLCASSQRAVKAFFGQGTRLTVV.

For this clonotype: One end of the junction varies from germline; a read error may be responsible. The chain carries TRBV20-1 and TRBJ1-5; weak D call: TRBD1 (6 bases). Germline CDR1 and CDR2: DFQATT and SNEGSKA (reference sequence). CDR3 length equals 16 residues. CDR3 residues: CSARHHPPRDNKPQHF. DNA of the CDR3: TGCAGTGCTAGACACCATCCCCCTAGGGACAATAAGCCCCAGCATTTT.

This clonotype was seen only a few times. DNA of the CDR3: TGTGCCAGCAGTTACTCGGGACAGCTCGGGGCGCGCGGCTACACCTTC. This sequence encodes CASSYSGQLGARGYTF. This sequence joins TRBV6-2 or TRBV6-3 and TRBJ1-2, with TRBD1 matching 7 bases. Germline V CDR1 and CDR2: MNHEY, SVGEGT. This CDR3 has 16 amino acids. V shed 0 bases and J 8 bases; nucleotides not matched to a gene: 12.